Listed here are 4 T cell receptor beta chains from one sample, sequenced in a study of blood T cell repertoires in COVID-19. The assay was immunoSEQ multiplex PCR, and TCRdb's table has in-frame clones only and misses some. The top ten hold 4.5% to 5.5% of the sample, which has 200,000 to 250,000 clones, roughly four fifths seen once. Sequencing was done on a sample of peripheral blood. The receptors were gathered from a woman in her 70s with COVID-19, enrolled during active disease.

This sequence joins TRBV7-2 and TRBJ1-3; D gene unclear. From germline, CDR1 is SGHTA and CDR2 FQGNSA. The CDR3 is 16 amino acids. V shed 5 bases and J shed 4 bases, with 18 bases lying between them. The CDR3 here is CASSPAPSSAGNTIYF. The DNA for the CDR3 is TGTGCCAGCAGCCCGGCCCCCTCTAGTGCCGGAAACACCATATATTTT.

The chain employs TRBV19 and TRBJ2-2, with D unresolved. This CDR3 is 20 amino acids long. V dropped 1 base and J dropped 6 bases, with 27 bases sitting between them. Per germline, CDR1 LNHDA and CDR2 SQIVND (reference sequence). CDR3 nucleotide sequence: TGTGCCAGTAGTATAGGGGTCGGCCGCGCGGAAGGTCGAGTTGCCGGGGAGCTGTTTTTT. Its protein product is CASSIGVGRAEGRVAGELFF. Full variable domain (rest looked up from reference TRBV19 and TRBJ2-2): DGGITQSPKYLFRKEGQNVTLSCEQNLNHDAMYWYRQDPGQGLRLIYYSQIVNDFQKGDIAEGYSVSREKKESFPLTVTSAQKNPTAFYLCASSIGVGRAEGRVAGELFFGEGSRLTVL.

The V gene is TRBV28, the J gene TRBJ2-7; D ambiguous. V was shortened by 2 bases and J by 3 bases, with 8 bases between the two germline ends. The CDR3 spans 13 residues. CDR1 is MDHEN, CDR2 SYDVKM, per germline. CDR3 amino acids: CASSLQAIYEQYF. CDR3 nucleotide sequence: TGTGCCAGCAGTTTACAGGCTATCTACGAGCAGTACTTC.

The chain has TRBV5-6 and TRBJ2-5; D not resolved. Germline CDR1 SGHDT, CDR2 YYEEEE. The CDR3 is 11 amino acids. V was shortened by 4 bases and J by 2 bases, with 3 bases between the two germline ends. This CDR3 is CASSHQETQYF. The DNA of the CDR3 is TGTGCCAGCAGCCATCAAGAGACCCAGTACTTC.